A selection of T cell receptor beta chains follows, all from one sample in a study of T cells after yellow fever vaccination. TCRdb called the 5' RACE reads again in MiXCR, with one record for every CDR3 protein. The sample yields 450,000 to 550,000 distinct CDR3 sequences, 21% seen once. Sequenced here: PBMCs, sampled approximately 20 days after the first yellow fever vaccination. The receptors were gathered from a man aged 18 to 29 who received the YFV17D yellow fever vaccine. Each CDR3 is given with its conserved first and last residue. A D gene is named only where the DNA matches it firmly. Part of the rows lack a size; the others show once, few, many or a class for expanded clones.

TRBJ2-7,.,TRBV5-5,.,CASSLGGVWQYF,TGTGCCAGCAGCTTGGGAGGGGTGTGGCAGTACTTC
TRBJ1-1,.,TRBV5-4,TRBD1,CASSVKSGTGNTEAFF,TGTGCCAGCAGCGTCAAATCCGGGACAGGGAACACTGAAGCTTTCTTT
TRBJ2-1,.,TRBV10-3,.,CAISDKSRSSYNEQFF,TGTGCCATCAGTGACAAATCCCGGAGCTCCTACAATGAGCAGTTCTTC
TRBJ2-5,few,TRBV20-1,.,CSASEAGRETQYF,TGCAGTGCTAGTGAGGCAGGGCGAGAGACCCAGTACTTC
TRBJ1-1,.,TRBV20-1,.,CSARGRDPYTEAFF,TGCAGTGCTAGAGGCAGGGACCCTTACACTGAAGCTTTCTTT
TRBJ1-1,.,TRBV20-1,.,CSGLQTLLKEAFF,TGCAGTGGGCTTCAGACATTGCTGAAAGAAGCTTTCTTT
TRBJ2-1,.,TRBV7-3,TRBD2,CASSFGGANEQFF,TGTGCCAGCAGCTTCGGGGGGGCGAATGAGCAGTTCTTC
TRBJ2-7,few,TRBV15,.,CATSRDLIPGRYF,TGTGCCACCAGCAGAGATCTTATCCCGGGCAGATACTTC
TRBJ2-1,.,TRBV5-4,.,CASSLAGGPLVDEQFF,TGTGCCAGCAGCTTGGCCGGGGGGCCCCTAGTAGATGAGCAGTTCTTC
TRBJ2-3,.,TRBV7-3,.,CASSLNAGSDTQYF,TGTGCCAGCAGCTTAAACGCAGGGTCAGATACGCAGTATTTT
TRBJ1-4,few,TRBV9,.,CASSQQGTNEKLFF,TGTGCCTCGAGTCAACAGGGAACTAATGAAAAACTGTTTTTT
TRBJ2-5,few,TRBV18,.,CASSPGGRYNQETQYF,TGTGCCAGCTCACCAGGGGGTCGTTATAACCAAGAGACCCAGTACTTC
TRBJ2-5,.,TRBV7-2,.,CASSNQGKTQYF,TGTGCCAGCAGTAACCAAGGAAAGACCCAGTACTTC
TRBJ2-5,few,TRBV24-1,.,CATSDPRREETQYF,TGTGCCACCAGTGATCCGCGGAGAGAAGAGACCCAGTACTTC
TRBJ2-2,.,TRBV7-2,.,CASSWVAPGELFF,TGTGCCAGCAGCTGGGTCGCACCCGGGGAGCTGTTTTTT
TRBJ1-4,many,TRBV10-3,.,CAISESMGRTNEKLFF,TGTGCCATCAGTGAGTCGATGGGCCGCACTAATGAAAAACTGTTTTTT
TRBJ2-5,few,TRBV5-4,TRBD2,CASTLGGAGGIPAGETQYF,TGTGCCAGCACCCTGGGGGGGGCGGGGGGCATCCCTGCCGGCGAGACCCAGTACTTC
TRBJ1-2,.,TRBV12-3/TRBV12-4,.,CASSLTTSRNYGYTF,TGTGCCAGCAGCCTAACTACGAGTAGAAACTATGGCTACACCTTC
TRBJ2-1,few,TRBV27,.,CASSSWGDNEQFF,TGTGCCAGCAGTTCCTGGGGGGACAATGAGCAGTTCTTC
TRBJ1-3,once,TRBV12-3/TRBV12-4,.,CASRSDSGNTIYF,TGTGCCAGCAGATCCGACTCAGGAAACACCATATATTTT
TRBJ2-1,few,TRBV7-2,.,CASSLGRHDEQFF,TGTGCCAGCAGCTTAGGCCGACACGATGAGCAGTTCTTC
TRBJ2-1,few,TRBV9,.,CASNPGQVMPSAFSEQFF,TGTGCCAGCAACCCCGGACAGGTAATGCCTAGCGCCTTTAGTGAGCAGTTCTTC
TRBJ1-3,few,TRBV29-1,.,CSARGISGNTIYF,TGCAGCGCCCGAGGAATCTCTGGAAACACCATATATTTT
TRBJ1-2,.,TRBV10-3,TRBD1,CAISDLDRGDYGYTF,TGTGCCATCAGTGACCTGGACAGGGGGGACTATGGCTACACCTTC
TRBJ2-7,.,TRBV4-2,.,CASSQDWDRRYF,TGTGCCAGCAGCCAAGATTGGGACCGGCGGTACTTC
TRBJ1-1,few,TRBV9,.,CASSYGPGGTEAFF,TGTGCCAGCAGCTACGGACCGGGAGGGACTGAAGCTTTCTTT
TRBJ2-3,few,TRBV5-1,.,CASSQEGGEDTQYF,TGCGCCAGCAGCCAGGAGGGGGGGGAAGATACGCAGTATTTT
TRBJ2-1,once,TRBV4-2,TRBD1,CASSQDRGPRGRNEQFF,TGTGCCAGCAGCCAAGACAGGGGCCCGAGGGGGCGCAATGAGCAGTTCTTC
TRBJ1-5,.,TRBV24-1,TRBD1,CATAKGTGYQPQHF,TGTGCCACCGCGAAGGGGACAGGGTATCAGCCCCAGCATTTT
TRBJ2-1,few,TRBV6-2/TRBV6-3,TRBD1,CASTNQGDSYNEQFF,TGTGCCAGCACCAACCAGGGGGACTCCTACAATGAGCAGTTCTTC
TRBJ2-6,few,TRBV2,.,CAASRVPSFGANVLTF,TGTGCCGCATCCAGAGTGCCCTCCTTTGGGGCCAACGTCCTGACTTTC
TRBJ2-7,few,TRBV7-2,.,CASSPLRGEQYF,TGTGCCAGCAGTCCCCTCCGGGGCGAGCAGTACTTC
TRBJ2-1,.,TRBV5-1,TRBD2,CASSLSILAGGQINEQFF,TGCGCCAGCAGCTTGTCGATACTAGCGGGGGGGCAGATCAATGAGCAGTTCTTC
TRBJ1-4,few,TRBV6-2/TRBV6-3,.,CASSTPAGTTLEKLFF,TGTGCCAGCAGTACTCCGGCCGGGACAACTTTGGAAAAACTGTTTTTT
TRBJ2-5,few,TRBV29-1,.,CSAERQYQETQYF,TGCAGCGCCGAGCGACAGTACCAAGAGACCCAGTACTTC
TRBJ1-1,many,TRBV27,.,CASCTPGGTEAFF,TGTGCCAGCTGCACTCCGGGGGGAACTGAAGCTTTCTTT
TRBJ2-5,few,TRBV3-1,.,CASSQAGGNLETQYF,TGTGCCAGCAGCCAAGCGGGGGGCAACCTCGAGACCCAGTACTTC
TRBJ2-3,.,TRBV5-1,TRBD2,CASSLAQTSGGAQDTQYF,TGCGCCAGCAGCTTGGCCCAGACTAGCGGGGGGGCCCAGGATACGCAGTATTTT
TRBJ1-5,few,TRBV4-1,.,CASSQVDLGLPVNQPQHF,TGCGCCAGCAGCCAAGTCGATCTTGGACTTCCAGTCAATCAGCCCCAGCATTTT
TRBJ2-5,.,TRBV7-2,.,CASSPSPGLGQETQYF,TGTGCCAGCAGCCCTAGTCCGGGACTGGGTCAAGAGACCCAGTACTTC
TRBJ2-4,.,TRBV28,.,CASRVGGKNIQYF,TGTGCCAGCAGAGTAGGCGGCAAAAACATTCAGTACTTC
TRBJ1-1,few,TRBV9,.,CASNDKTTITEAFF,TGTGCCAGCAACGATAAAACGACAATCACTGAAGCTTTCTTT
TRBJ2-1,.,TRBV6-2/TRBV6-3,.,CASSYSGFYNEQFF,TGTGCCAGCAGTTACTCGGGCTTTTACAATGAGCAGTTCTTC
TRBJ1-1,few,TRBV5-1,.,CASSSRPSQSTEAFF,TGCGCCAGCAGCTCTAGACCGTCTCAGAGCACTGAAGCTTTCTTT
TRBJ2-4,few,TRBV19,.,CASSGGTVVAKNIQYF,TGTGCCAGTAGTGGGGGGACAGTTGTAGCCAAAAACATTCAGTACTTC
TRBJ1-1,few,TRBV4-1,.,CASSRHPPTGLNTEAFF,TGCGCCAGCAGCCGCCACCCCCCGACAGGTTTGAACACTGAAGCTTTCTTT
TRBJ1-1,.,TRBV19,TRBD1,CASSIARDRDTEAFF,TGTGCCAGTAGTATAGCCCGAGACAGGGACACTGAAGCTTTCTTT
TRBJ2-7,.,TRBV12-3/TRBV12-4,.,CASSLQQALGEQYF,TGTGCCAGCAGTTTACAGCAGGCCCTCGGCGAGCAGTACTTC
TRBJ2-5,many,TRBV6-1,.,CASSSGLQETQYF,TGCGCCAGCAGCTCGGGACTTCAAGAGACCCAGTACTTC
TRBJ1-2,.,TRBV20-1,.,CSAMGHLNYGYTF,TGCAGTGCTATGGGACACCTGAACTATGGCTACACCTTC
TRBJ1-4,few,TRBV20-1,TRBD1,CSARGWDTGEGEKLFF,TGCAGTGCTAGAGGTTGGGATACAGGGGAGGGTGAAAAACTGTTTTTT
TRBJ2-7,.,TRBV3-1,TRBD1,CASSQITLTGISYEQYF,TGTGCCAGCAGCCAAATAACCTTGACAGGGATCAGTTACGAGCAGTACTTC
TRBJ2-1,few,TRBV5-5,.,CASSLDPNPDEQFF,TGTGCCAGCAGCTTGGACCCAAACCCCGATGAGCAGTTCTTC
TRBJ1-4,.,TRBV5-1,.,CASSLGQVGNEKLFF,TGCGCCAGCAGCTTGGGACAAGTAGGAAATGAAAAACTGTTTTTT
TRBJ1-3,few,TRBV6-6,.,CATSRGNTIYF,TGTGCCACCTCACGCGGAAACACCATATATTTT
TRBJ2-1,.,TRBV11-1,TRBD1,CASSPGTAIRNEQFF,TGTGCCAGCAGTCCCGGGACAGCGATTAGAAATGAGCAGTTCTTC